These 31 T cell receptor beta chains share one sample of origin, sequenced in a study of technical replicates of blood from a handful of donors. This table comes from immunoSEQ multiplex PCR, and its TCRdb copy is limited to in-frame clones, with some not included. The profile shows some 77,000 clones, 96% of them singletons. Sequencing was performed on T cells isolated from PBMCs. The receptors originated from a human donor in good health.

The chain combines TRBV20-1 with TRBJ1-2; 9 nucleotides agree with TRBD1. The CDR3 has 11 residues. The germline V gene encodes CDR1 DFQATT and CDR2 SNEGSKA (reference sequence). The J segment lost 8 bases and the V segment lost 6 bases, leaving 4 bases of the junction unmatched. CDR3 in DNA: TGCAGTGCCGGACAGGGGAAAGGCTACACCTTC. Protein: CSAGQGKGYTF.

The J gene is TRBJ1-1, the V gene TRBV19; 8 bases are shared with TRBD1. V dropped 6 bases and J dropped 4; count of bases not matched to a gene: 4. This CDR3 spans 13 amino acids. Germline CDR1 reads LNHDA; CDR2 reads SQIVND (reference sequence). For the CDR3, the DNA is TGTGCCAGTAGCCCGACAGGGGCCACTGAAGCTTTCTTT. Translation gives CASSPTGATEAFF.

The chain employs TRBV10-1 and TRBJ1-1; unclear D gene. CDR1 and CDR2 (germline): WNHNN, SYGVQD (reference sequence). CDR3 length equals 14 residues. Trimming stripped 0 bases from V and 4 bases from J, with 9 bases between. The CDR3 loop reads CASSESGRSTEAFF. The CDR3 coding sequence is TGCGCCAGCAGTGAGTCGGGGAGGAGCACTGAAGCTTTCTTT.

This rearrangement joins TRBV11-1 to TRBJ2-7, with 7 bases matching TRBD2. Germline V gives CDR1 SGHAT, CDR2 FQDESV (reference sequence). CDR3 size: 15 residues. With V trimmed by 5 bases and J by 0 bases, 7 bases remained unmatched. CDR3 in amino acids: CASSLSGTTSYEQYF. The DNA of the CDR3 is TGTGCCAGCAGCCTGAGCGGGACCACCTCCTACGAGCAGTACTTC.

The sample holds one count of this clone. The rearrangement uses TRBV6-5 and TRBJ2-7, with D uncertain. Germline V gene data show CDR1 as MNHEY and CDR2 as SVGAGI. The CDR3 length is 16 residues. Trimming took off 4 bases at V and 0 bases at J, with 16 bases between the two ends. The CDR3 loop reads CASSSTLQISSYEQYF. CDR3 in DNA: TGTGCCAGCAGTTCCACCCTACAGATAAGCTCCTACGAGCAGTACTTC.

About this clone itself: The junction departs from the called germline gene at one end, perhaps through a read error. The rearrangement uses TRBV27 and TRBJ2-7, with TRBD2 matching 9 bases. Germline V gives CDR1 MNHEY, CDR2 SMNVEV (reference sequence). The CDR3 contains 13 residues. The CDR3 DNA sequence: TGTGCCAGCAGTCTAACGGCTAGCGGGATGCAGGACTTC. The encoded protein is CASSLTASGMQDF.

V is TRBV5-1 and J is TRBJ2-2; 9 nucleotides match TRBD1. J gave up 5 bases and V 4 bases, and 9 bases lay outside the gene matches. Per germline, CDR1 SGHRS and CDR2 YFSETQ. The CDR3 is 16 amino acids. DNA for the CDR3: TGCGCCAGCAGCCCTACCGGGACAGGGTCTACCGGGGAGCTGTTTTTT. It encodes CASSPTGTGSTGELFF.

This rearrangement joins TRBV28 to TRBJ2-7; 11 nucleotides agree with TRBD2. V lost 6 bases and J lost 4; bases outside the gene matches: 5. The germline V gene has CDR1 MDHEN and CDR2 SYDVKM. The CDR3 sequence is 14 residues long. In DNA form, the CDR3 reads TGTGCCAGCAGGCGGACTAGCGGGTATTACGAGCAGTACTTC. Its protein is CASRRTSGYYEQYF.

The V call is TRBV2, the J call TRBJ2-1; 9 bases line up with TRBD2. V dropped 2 bases and J dropped 2; count of bases not matched to a gene: 7. The CDR3 length is 17 residues. The germline V gene encodes CDR1 SNHLY and CDR2 FYNNEI. The CDR3 reads CASSELASSGAYNEQFF. The CDR3 DNA reads TGTGCCAGCAGTGAATTAGCGTCTAGCGGGGCCTACAATGAGCAGTTCTTC.

V and J are TRBV29-1 and TRBJ2-1, with 8 bases fitting TRBD2. The CDR3 is 15 residues long. CDR1 is SQVTM and CDR2 is ANQGSEA in the germline V gene. V lost 6 bases and J lost 3; bases outside the gene matches: 10. Here the CDR3 DNA reads TGCAGCGTGGCTGACCCGGGGACTAGCTACAATGAGCAGTTCTTC. Residues: CSVADPGTSYNEQFF.

The chain recombines TRBV9 with TRBJ1-2; tentative D call: TRBD1 (6 bases). Per the germline V gene, CDR1 is SGDLS and CDR2 is YYNGEE. V was clipped by 3 bases and J by 2 bases, with 11 bases between them. This CDR3 has 14 residues. The CDR3 spells CASSGTARNYGYTF. CDR3 DNA: TGTGCCAGCAGCGGGACAGCGAGAAACTATGGCTACACCTTC.

The rearrangement uses TRBV2 and TRBJ2-7; 7 bases map to TRBD1. Germline V gene sequence: CDR1 SNHLY, CDR2 FYNNEI. Losses at the gene ends were 7 bases for V and 5 bases for J; bases not matched to a gene: 5. The CDR3 covers 12 residues. CDR3 amino acids: CASTDRAHEQYF. The CDR3 nucleotides are TGTGCCAGCACAGACAGGGCCCACGAGCAGTACTTC.

The rearrangement links TRBV18 to TRBJ2-5, with 8 bases matching TRBD1. This CDR3 has 15 residues. V shed 1 base and J 4 bases; nucleotides not matched to a gene: 5. From germline, CDR1 is KGHSH and CDR2 LQKENI. The DNA for the CDR3 is TGTGCCAGCTCACCACGGGCAGGGGGCGGAGAGACCCAGTACTTC. As protein: CASSPRAGGGETQYF. Variable domain in full (rest from reference TRBV18 and TRBJ2-5): NAGVMQNPRHLVRRRGQEARLRCSPMKGHSHVYWYRQLPEEGLKFMVYLQKENIIDESGMPKERFSAEFPKEGPSILRIQQVVRGDSAAYFCASSPRAGGGETQYFGPGTRLLVL.

This clone was recorded only once. The CDR3 bases are TGTGCCAGCAGCTTAGGGACAGGAGCTAGCACAGATACGCAGTATTTT. This translates into CASSLGTGASTDTQYF. V gene TRBV13 combines with J gene TRBJ2-3, with D perhaps TRBD1 (6 bases). Germline CDR1 PRHDT, CDR2 FYEKMQ (reference sequence). The CDR3 is 16 residues long. V lost 0 bases, J lost 0 bases, and 10 bases lay in between.

The chain recombines TRBV6-6 with TRBJ2-3; a possible D gene is TRBD2 (6 bases). The CDR3 runs 14 residues. V lost 2 bases, J lost 3 bases, and 9 bases lay in between. The germline V gene has CDR1 MNHNY and CDR2 SVGAGI (reference sequence). For the CDR3, the DNA is TGTGCCAGCAGTTACGTCGGGAGTACAGATACGCAGTATTTT. Translating gives CASSYVGSTDTQYF.

This rearrangement joins TRBV6-5 to TRBJ1-5, with D tentatively TRBD1 (6 bases). The CDR3 is made up of 14 amino acids. The V and J ends lost 5 bases and 0 bases respectively, with 8 bases between them. CDR1 MNHEY and CDR2 SVGAGI come from the germline V gene. CDR3 protein: CASSDRHSNQPQHF. In DNA form, the CDR3 reads TGTGCCAGCAGTGACAGGCATAGCAATCAGCCCCAGCATTTT.

This chain connects TRBV6-6 to TRBJ2-7; 10 bases agree with TRBD2. Germline values: CDR1 MNHNY, CDR2 SVGAGI (reference sequence). With V trimmed by 5 bases and J by 1 base, 5 bases remained unmatched. The CDR3 length is 15 residues. As DNA, the CDR3 is TGTGCCAGCAGTGAGGGACTAGCGACTTCCTACGAGCAGTACTTC. This gives the protein CASSEGLATSYEQYF.

The rearrangement uses TRBV15 and TRBJ1-1; D is ambiguous. CDR3 length equals 13 residues. V dropped 1 base and J dropped 4 bases, with 7 bases sitting between them. Germline values: CDR1 LNHNV, CDR2 YYDKDF (reference sequence). The CDR3 reads CATSRGSTTEAFF. In nucleotides, the CDR3 is TGTGCCACCAGCAGAGGGAGTACCACTGAAGCTTTCTTT.

This rearrangement joins TRBV2 to TRBJ1-5, with D uncertain. The length of the CDR3 is 14 residues. With 3 bases removed from V and 0 bases from J, the gap between germline ends came to 6 bases. Germline lookup yields CDR1 SNHLY and CDR2 FYNNEI. CDR3 sequence (DNA): TGTGCCAGCAGTGACAGTTATAGCAATCAGCCCCAGCATTTT. It translates to CASSDSYSNQPQHF.

V is TRBV7-3 and J is TRBJ2-6; the D gene is possibly TRBD1 (6 bases). The germline gives CDR1 SGHTA, CDR2 FQGTGA. Trimming cost V 2 bases and J 1 base, with 9 bases left between them. The CDR3 runs 16 residues. Here the CDR3 DNA reads TGTGCCAGCAGCTTATCGGACAGTTCTGGGGCCAACGTCCTGACTTTC. It translates to CASSLSDSSGANVLTF.

This chain joins TRBV5-1 and TRBJ2-3; 8 bases align to TRBD2. CDR1 and CDR2 (germline): SGHRS, YFSETQ. V was clipped by 0 bases and J by 4 bases; unmatched bases: 4. This CDR3 region has 15 residues. The chain's CDR3 is CASSLDGRASDTQYF. The CDR3 nucleotides are TGCGCCAGCAGCTTGGACGGGAGGGCCTCAGATACGCAGTATTTT.

The gene calls are TRBV7-2 and TRBJ2-1; 7 positions agree with TRBD2. This CDR3 has 15 amino acids. Losses at the gene ends were 4 bases for V and 6 bases for J; bases not matched to a gene: 9. Germline CDR1 SGHTA, CDR2 FQGNSA. The CDR3 is CASSSFLGTTNEQFF. In nucleotides, the CDR3 is TGTGCCAGCAGCTCATTTCTCGGGACTACCAATGAGCAGTTCTTC. The full variable domain, completed using reference TRBV7-2 and TRBJ2-1, is GAGVSQSPSNKVTEKGKDVELRCDPISGHTALYWYRQSLGQGLEFLIYFQGNSAPDKSGLPSDRFSAERTGGSVSTLTIQRTQQEDSAVYLCASSSFLGTTNEQFFGPGTRLTVL.

The chain couples TRBV5-4 to TRBJ1-2; D may be TRBD1 (6 bases). V was cut by 4 bases and J by 2 bases, with 12 bases left in between. Per germline, CDR1 SGHNT and CDR2 YYREEE (reference sequence). The CDR3 totals 14 residues. The CDR3 DNA reads as TGTGCCAGCAGCCAGACCCAGGGGAACTATGGCTACACCTTC. This codes for CASSQTQGNYGYTF.

CDR3 region: CASRGLSGHGYTF. As DNA, the CDR3 is TGTGCCAGCAGGGGACTTTCCGGTCATGGCTACACCTTC. The rearrangement joins TRBV6-1 to TRBJ1-2; D is perhaps TRBD1 (5 bases). The germline gives CDR1 MNHNS, CDR2 SASEGT. The ends were cut back, 6 bases at V and 6 bases at J, with 14 bases in the middle. The CDR3 spans 13 residues.

This clone has only one observation. The V and J genes are TRBV18 and TRBJ2-5; TRBD1 matches at 8 bases. CDR1 and CDR2 from the germline V gene are KGHSH and LQKENI. There are 13 residues in the CDR3. The trim removed 3 bases at V and 3 bases at J, leaving 0 bases unmatched. CDR3 nucleotide sequence: TGTGCCAGCTCACCGACAGGGGAAGAGACCCAGTACTTC. Its translation is CASSPTGEETQYF.

The chain joins TRBV13 to TRBJ1-1; D is unclear. Germline lookup yields CDR1 PRHDT and CDR2 FYEKMQ (reference sequence). The CDR3 has 14 amino acids. Trimming removed 4 bases from V and 1 base from J, with 10 bases in between. The CDR3 here is CASSSWTENTEAFF. The CDR3 DNA reads as TGTGCCAGCAGCTCGTGGACTGAGAACACTGAAGCTTTCTTT.

The chain is built from TRBV7-3 and TRBJ2-3; D gene uncertain. Germline CDR1 reads SGHTA; CDR2 reads FQGTGA. The CDR3 is 15 residues long. The V gene lost 2 bases and the J gene lost 2 bases, with 11 bases spanning the gap. CDR3 loop: CASSLYALYTDTQYF. In nucleotides, the CDR3 is TGTGCCAGCAGCTTATACGCGCTTTACACAGATACGCAGTATTTT.

J is TRBJ1-1 and V is TRBV15; tentative D call: TRBD1 (5 bases). The ends were cut back, 7 bases at V and 0 bases at J, with 12 bases in the middle. This CDR3 comprises 14 residues. Germline-derived CDR1 and CDR2 are LNHNV and YYDKDF (reference sequence). In nucleotides, the CDR3 is TGTGCCACCAAACCCGGGGGAATGAACACTGAAGCTTTCTTT. It specifies CATKPGGMNTEAFF.

The chain has TRBV7-9 and TRBJ1-4; D not resolved. Germline values: CDR1 SEHNR, CDR2 FQNEAQ (reference sequence). V lost 3 bases to trimming and J lost 8 bases, with 10 bases between them. CDR3 length: 13 residues. The CDR3 loop is CASSFWKEEKLFF. The CDR3 DNA sequence: TGTGCCAGCAGCTTTTGGAAGGAGGAAAAACTGTTTTTT.

The V gene is TRBV6-5, the J gene TRBJ2-1, with TRBD1 matching over 7 bases. Germline V CDR1 and CDR2: MNHEY, SVGAGI. The trim removed 8 bases at V and 3 bases at J, leaving 7 bases unmatched. The length of the CDR3 is 14 residues. The CDR3 coding sequence is TGTGCCAGCGGGGACAGAGTCGACTACAATGAGCAGTTCTTC. This codes for CASGDRVDYNEQFF.

The rearrangement links TRBV15 to TRBJ1-5; no clear D gene. Germline CDR1 reads LNHNV; CDR2 reads YYDKDF (reference sequence). Trimming removed 0 bases at V and 4 bases at J, with 10 bases between. The CDR3 consists of 15 residues. Here the CDR3 DNA reads TGTGCCACCAGCAGAGATCAACGAGGGAATCAGCCCCAGCATTTT. It specifies CATSRDQRGNQPQHF.